The 20 T cell receptor beta chains below come from one sample, sequenced in a study of T cell responses to AZD1222 COVID-19 vaccine. Produced via immunoSEQ multiplex PCR; TCRdb's table is partial and in-frame only. The table lists over 110,000 clones, 85% to 90% of them singletons. Specimen: peripheral blood, collected on day 0 of AZD1222 vaccination. These receptors were taken from an adult in good health.

V usage is TRBV6-5 and J usage is TRBJ1-1; the D is unclear. The V gene's germline CDR1 is MNHEY and CDR2 SVGAGI. CDR3 length equals 13 residues. V lost 6 bases and J lost 0, with 8 bases in between. CDR3 DNA: TGTGCCAGCAGGCCCGACTTGAACACTGAAGCTTTCTTT. Its translation is CASRPDLNTEAFF.

V is TRBV7-8 and J is TRBJ2-7; D gene unclear. V was shortened by 6 bases and J by 6 bases, with 12 bases between the two germline ends. Germline values: CDR1 SGHVS, CDR2 FQNEAQ. The CDR3 length is 12 residues. This CDR3 reads CASRLQVGEQYF. In nucleotides, the CDR3 is TGTGCCAGCAGATTGCAAGTTGGCGAGCAGTACTTC.

The V gene is TRBV28, the J gene TRBJ1-5; possibly TRBD1 for D (5 bases). V dropped 3 bases and J dropped 9 bases, with 15 bases sitting between them. Germline assignment: CDR1 MDHEN and CDR2 SYDVKM. This CDR3 has 14 residues. This chain's CDR3 is CASSFDSLYRPQHF. CDR3 DNA sequence: TGTGCCAGCAGTTTCGACAGCCTCTATCGGCCCCAGCATTTT.

J is TRBJ1-4 and V is TRBV5-1; 8 nucleotides match TRBD1. The trim removed 2 bases at V and 7 bases at J, leaving 10 bases unmatched. This CDR3 is built from 16 residues. Germline values: CDR1 SGHRS, CDR2 YFSETQ. The CDR3 loop is CASSFATGGEGEKLFF. CDR3 bases: TGCGCCAGCAGCTTCGCTACAGGGGGTGAAGGTGAAAAACTGTTTTTT.

The V gene is TRBV19, the J gene TRBJ1-2; 9 bases are a match to TRBD1. J gave up 7 bases and V 5 bases, and 8 bases lay outside the gene matches. There are 14 residues in the CDR3. Germline assignment: CDR1 LNHDA and CDR2 SQIVND (reference sequence). The CDR3 spells CASSLYRGHVGYTF. DNA for the CDR3: TGTGCCAGTAGTCTTTACAGGGGGCACGTTGGCTACACCTTC. Full variable domain (remainder filled in from reference TRBV19 and TRBJ1-2): DGGITQSPKYLFRKEGQNVTLSCEQNLNHDAMYWYRQDPGQGLRLIYYSQIVNDFQKGDIAEGYSVSREKKESFPLTVTSAQKNPTAFYLCASSLYRGHVGYTFGSGTRLTVV.

Here the CDR3 reads CAWSVQTGRSPLHF. The CDR3 DNA reads as TGTGCCTGGAGTGTACAAACAGGGAGGTCACCCCTCCACTTT. The rearrangement uses TRBV30 and TRBJ1-6, with TRBD1 as a possible D gene (6 bases). There are 14 residues in the CDR3. In germline, CDR1 is GTSNPN, CDR2 SVGIG (reference sequence). The V end lost 0 bases, the J end lost 10 bases, and 13 bases lay between the germline ends.

The sample holds one count of this clone. The gene calls are TRBV6-5 and TRBJ1-1; no firm D call. Germline values: CDR1 MNHEY, CDR2 SVGAGI. V dropped 2 bases and J dropped 3 bases, with 7 bases sitting between them. The CDR3 spans 13 residues. CDR3 region: CASSYGLDTEAFF. CDR3 sequence (DNA): TGTGCCAGCAGTTACGGGTTGGACACTGAAGCTTTCTTT.

The rearrangement links TRBV3-1 (or the pseudogene TRBV3-2) to TRBJ2-1, with a possible D match to TRBD2 (5 bases). The CDR3 consists of 13 residues. Germline CDR1 and CDR2: LGHDT and YNNKEL (reference sequence). Trimming took 6 bases from V and 0 from J, leaving 6 bases between them. CDR3 DNA: TGTGCCAGCAGGGACTCCTCCTACAATGAGCAGTTCTTC. Translated, it gives CASRDSSYNEQFF.

This chain joins TRBV18 and TRBJ2-7, with D perhaps assigned TRBD1 or TRBD2 (5 bases each). With 5 bases removed from V and 4 bases from J, the gap between germline ends came to 15 bases. This CDR3 has 14 residues. The germline V gene encodes CDR1 KGHSH and CDR2 LQKENI. The CDR3 is CASSSMGPFYEQYF. The DNA of the CDR3 is TGTGCCAGCTCATCAATGGGACCTTTTTACGAGCAGTACTTC. Variable domain in full (rest from reference TRBV18 and TRBJ2-7): NAGVMQNPRHLVRRRGQEARLRCSPMKGHSHVYWYRQLPEEGLKFMVYLQKENIIDESGMPKERFSAEFPKEGPSILRIQQVVRGDSAAYFCASSSMGPFYEQYFGPGTRLTVT.

This clone occurred a few times. This chain uses TRBV5-1 with TRBJ1-1; D gene unclear. This CDR3 comprises 15 residues. With 0 bases removed from V and 6 bases from J, the gap between germline ends came to 15 bases. Germline-derived CDR1 and CDR2 are SGHRS and YFSETQ. CDR3 coding DNA: TGCGCCAGCAGCTTGGCCCAGACCCCCGGAGCTGAAGCTTTCTTT. Amino acids: CASSLAQTPGAEAFF.

This chain joins TRBV5-1 and TRBJ2-3; D is possibly TRBD1 (6 bases). CDR1 is SGHRS and CDR2 is YFSETQ in the germline V gene. The CDR3 runs 15 residues. V was cut by 4 bases and J by 1 base, with 13 bases left in between. CDR3 bases: TGCGCCAGCAGCCCGTGGGACACGGGCACAGATACGCAGTATTTT. This translates into CASSPWDTGTDTQYF.

The chain couples TRBV6-5 to TRBJ1-1; 9 bases match TRBD1. The V gene end was trimmed by 5 bases and the J gene end by 7 bases; junction bases not matched to a gene: 11. CDR3 length: 15 residues. CDR1 is MNHEY, CDR2 SVGAGI, per germline. The CDR3 here is CASSTTGGWVDEAFF. CDR3 bases: TGTGCCAGCAGTACAACAGGGGGCTGGGTTGATGAAGCTTTCTTT.

The CDR3 region is CASSIERPSHTEAFF. The CDR3 region has the DNA TGTGCCAGTAGTATAGAGAGACCCTCCCACACTGAAGCTTTCTTT. The chain recombines TRBV19 with TRBJ1-1, with D uncertain. This CDR3 is 15 amino acids long. Trimming shortened V by 0 bases and J by 3 bases, and 11 bases separated the two germline ends. CDR1 and CDR2 (germline): LNHDA, SQIVND (reference sequence).

This chain uses TRBV21-1 with TRBJ2-4; TRBD1 is the table's D call and was not checked against the DNA. TRBV21-1 is assigned pseudogene status. This CDR3 region has 15 residues. CDR3 sequence (DNA): TGTGCCAGCAGCAAAGTGGAGACAGGGGGGGCCATTCAGTACTTC. It encodes CASSKVETGGAIQYF.

The chain links TRBV15 to TRBJ1-5; tentative D call: TRBD1 (5 bases). The CDR3 extends over 17 amino acids. Germline CDR1 LNHNV, CDR2 YYDKDF (reference sequence). V lost 0 bases, J lost 0 bases, and 12 bases lay in between. CDR3 residues: CATSRDDAGDSNQPQHF. In DNA form, the CDR3 reads TGTGCCACCAGCAGAGATGATGCGGGGGATAGCAATCAGCCCCAGCATTTT.

The chain carries TRBV11-2 and TRBJ2-7, with D unclear. V was trimmed by 4 bases and J by 7 bases, leaving 17 bases between them. CDR3 size: 14 residues. CDR1 is SGHAT, CDR2 FQNNGV, per germline. CDR3 nucleotide sequence: TGTGCCAGCAGCTGGCGGTGGGCCTTGGAGGAGCAGTACTTC. It yields the protein CASSWRWALEEQYF.

V and J are TRBV9 and TRBJ2-5; TRBD2 matches at 7 bases. CDR3 size: 15 residues. The V gene's germline CDR1 is SGDLS and CDR2 YYNGEE. The J segment lost 2 bases and the V segment lost 4 bases, leaving 8 bases of the junction unmatched. The CDR3 is CASSSTGRAQETQYF. Here the CDR3 DNA reads TGTGCCAGCAGCTCGACGGGGAGGGCTCAAGAGACCCAGTACTTC.

The rearrangement links TRBV4-2 to TRBJ2-3; 10 bases line up with TRBD2. CDR1 and CDR2 from the germline V gene are LGHNA and YNFKEQ. CDR3 size: 16 residues. The trim removed 1 base at V and 1 base at J, leaving 2 bases unmatched. CDR3 loop: CASSQAGTSGTDTQYF. DNA for the CDR3: TGTGCCAGCAGCCAAGCCGGGACTAGCGGCACAGATACGCAGTATTTT.

J is TRBJ2-6 and V is TRBV7-6; TRBD1 agrees at 7 bases. Germline lookup yields CDR1 SGHVS and CDR2 FNYEAQ. J gave up 0 bases and V 4 bases, and 12 bases lay outside the gene matches. This CDR3 has 19 amino acids. In DNA, the CDR3 is TGTGCCAGCAGCTCATTACGGGACAGCGGTATCTCTGGGGCCAACGTCCTGACTTTC. Translation: CASSSLRDSGISGANVLTF.

V and J are TRBV5-1 and TRBJ1-2, with 9 nucleotides matching TRBD1. The CDR3 spans 17 residues. CDR1 is SGHRS, CDR2 YFSETQ, per germline. V gave up 0 bases and J gave up 3 bases; unmatched junction bases: 9. The CDR3 loop reads CASSLAGTGLWDYGYTF. CDR3 bases: TGCGCCAGCAGCTTGGCCGGGACAGGGCTTTGGGACTATGGCTACACCTTC.